This T cell receptor beta chain stems from a study of T-cell memory formation after mild COVID-19. Each CDR3 protein gets one entry after TCRdb re-called the 5' RACE reads with MiXCR. The sample consists of 50,000 or so distinct CDR3 sequences, roughly 25% of them appearing once. The V gene's germline CDR1 is LGHDT and CDR2 YNNKEL (reference sequence). V was trimmed by 1 base and J by 6 bases, leaving 12 bases between them. The CDR3 contains 14 residues. The chain couples TRBV3-1 to TRBJ2-5; D may correspond to TRBD1 or TRBD2 (5 bases each). This sequence was found in a man younger than 35 who had mild COVID-19 (a few samples of this study predate the infection). Cell type and time point are not known. Sample: PBMCs or a T cell subset sorted from them (not recorded which). This CDR3 is CASSQGMGTKTQYF. Written as DNA, the CDR3 is TGTGCCAGCAGCCAAGGCATGGGGACGAAGACCCAGTACTTC.